Listed here are 20 T cell receptor beta chains from one sample, sequenced in a study of T cell repertoires in cytomegalovirus infection. These receptors' targets are unknown. TCRdb passed the reads through MiXCR, listing each CDR3 protein once. The sample lists approximately 770,000 distinct CDR3 sequences, about 28% occurring once. The sequencing used cultured CD8+ T cells from PBMCs, collected from culture after CMV antigen stimulation. The receptor source for this set is a human donor in good health (CMV status not recorded). Some clones in this sample may be carry-over from other donors' samples.

The CDR3 loop reads CASSLGTGWPDEQFF. The CDR3 DNA reads TGCGCCAGCAGCTTGGGGACAGGATGGCCCGATGAGCAGTTCTTC. The gene calls are TRBV5-1 and TRBJ2-1; TRBD1 aligns across 7 bases. J was trimmed by 8 bases and V by 0 bases; bases with no gene match: 8. The CDR3 is 15 amino acids. Germline V CDR1 and CDR2: SGHRS, YFSETQ.

The genes are TRBV7-9 and TRBJ2-5; possible D gene TRBD1, 6 bases. Per the germline V gene, CDR1 is SEHNR and CDR2 is FQNEAQ (reference sequence). Trimming took off 4 bases at V and 1 base at J, with 10 bases between the two ends. There are 14 residues in the CDR3. The CDR3 sequence is CASSSDRFQETQYF. CDR3 DNA: TGTGCCAGCAGCTCAGACAGGTTCCAAGAGACCCAGTACTTC. The full variable domain, its missing parts supplied by reference TRBV7-9 and TRBJ2-5, is DTGVSQNPRHKITKRGQNVTFRCDPISEHNRLYWYRQTLGQGPEFLTYFQNEAQLEKSRLLSDRFSAERPKGSFSTLEIQRTEQGDSAMYLCASSSDRFQETQYFGPGTRLLVL.

V is TRBV4-3 and J is TRBJ1-6; TRBD1 matches at 7 bases. With V trimmed by 4 bases and J by 10 bases, 7 bases remained unmatched. The CDR3 extends over 14 amino acids. Germline values: CDR1 LGHNA, CDR2 YSLEER. CDR3 in amino acids: CASSPTTGASPLHF. CDR3 sequence (DNA): TGCGCCAGCAGCCCAACCACAGGGGCGTCACCCCTCCACTTT.

This chain links TRBV6-4 with TRBJ1-2; no firm D call. Trimming shortened V by 2 bases and J by 0 bases, and 10 bases separated the two germline ends. Germline CDR1 and CDR2: MRHNA and SNTAGT. The CDR3 spans 15 residues. For the CDR3, the DNA is TGTGCCAGCAGTGACGGGCGGGTGGCTAACTATGGCTACACCTTC. Its protein product is CASSDGRVANYGYTF.

CDR3: CASSLNRFNRGMAEAFF. In DNA form, the CDR3 reads TGTGCCAGCAGCTTGAATCGTTTTAACAGGGGGATGGCTGAAGCTTTCTTT. The J gene is TRBJ1-1, the V gene TRBV5-8; 8 nucleotides align to TRBD1. This CDR3 region has 17 residues. V was pared by 1 base and J by 6 bases, with 14 bases of the junction left unmatched. Germline CDR1 SGHTS, CDR2 YDEGEE.

This chain connects TRBV6-6 to TRBJ2-1; D could derive from TRBD1 or TRBD2 (5 bases each). Germline V gene lookup returns CDR1 MNHNY and CDR2 SVGAGI (reference sequence). CDR3 length equals 19 residues. Trimming stripped 0 bases from V and 0 bases from J, with 18 bases between. CDR3 residues: CASSYSKLEGSSSYNEQFF. As DNA, the CDR3 is TGTGCCAGCAGTTACTCGAAACTAGAGGGGTCAAGCTCCTACAATGAGCAGTTCTTC.

This chain connects TRBV14 to TRBJ2-1; D is ambiguous. There are 13 residues in the CDR3. Trimming cost V 2 bases and J 6 bases, with 8 bases left between them. CDR1 is SGHDN and CDR2 is FVKESK in the germline V gene. The DNA of the CDR3 is TGTGCCAGCAGCCAATGGGATTTCAATGAGCAGTTCTTC. Protein product: CASSQWDFNEQFF.

This rearrangement joins TRBV12-5 to TRBJ1-1, with D possibly being TRBD1 (5 bases). V was pared by 3 bases and J by 8 bases, with 16 bases between. Germline lookup yields CDR1 LGHNT and CDR2 FRNRAP. The CDR3 runs to 14 residues. The CDR3 DNA follows: TGTGCTAGTGGTTTTATGGGGCAGGGTAGCGAAGCTTTCTTT. Translation: CASGFMGQGSEAFF. The whole variable domain, remainder taken from reference TRBV12-5 and TRBJ1-1, is DARVTQTPRHKVTEMGQEVTMRCQPILGHNTVFWYRQTMMQGLELLAYFRNRAPLDDSGMPKDRFSAEMPDATLATLKIQPSEPRDSAVYFCASGFMGQGSEAFFGQGTRLTVV.

The chain employs TRBV20-1 and TRBJ2-5; 11 bases line up with TRBD1. This CDR3 contains 13 residues. From germline, CDR1 is DFQATT and CDR2 SNEGSKA (reference sequence). Unmatched junction bases numbered 2, after V lost 4 bases and J lost 4 bases. CDR3 sequence reads: CSAIGQGAETQYF. The CDR3 nucleotides read TGCAGTGCTATTGGACAGGGGGCAGAGACCCAGTACTTC.

This clonotype was counted once. This chain joins TRBV6-1 and TRBJ2-5; TRBD1 aligns across 8 bases. The CDR3 runs to 15 residues. CDR1 and CDR2 from the germline V gene are MNHNS and SASEGT. V lost 4 bases, J lost 4 bases, and 8 bases stayed unmatched. CDR3 region: CASSATGGRGETQYF. The CDR3 DNA is TGTGCCAGCAGTGCCACAGGGGGGAGAGGAGAGACCCAGTACTTC.

The chain joins TRBV10-3 to TRBJ2-2; D may be TRBD1 or TRBD2 (6 bases each). V was cut by 4 bases and J by 5 bases, with 8 bases left in between. This CDR3 is 13 amino acids long. The germline CDR1 and CDR2 sequences are ENHRY and SYGVKD. The CDR3 region has the DNA TGTGCCATCAGTGGAGGGGGGACCGGGGAGCTGTTTTTT. Translated, it gives CAISGGGTGELFF.

This clonotype was recorded a few times. The chain combines TRBV7-2 with TRBJ1-2; D gene unclear. The V gene's germline CDR1 is SGHTA and CDR2 FQGNSA. This CDR3 has 14 residues. Between the trimmed V and J ends, which lost 5 bases and 1 base, there was a span of 11 bases. In nucleotides, the CDR3 is TGTGCCAGCAGCGCGGACGGAATTAACTATGGCTACACCTTC. Protein: CASSADGINYGYTF.

This clonotype turned up a few times. The rearrangement links TRBV12-3 or TRBV12-4 to TRBJ1-2; maybe TRBD1 (5 bases). V lost 7 bases, J lost 12 bases, and 12 bases lay in between. The CDR3 length is 10 residues. In DNA form, the CDR3 reads TGTGCCAGCAAGGGGCAGCATCACACCTTC. It is translated as CASKGQHHTF.

The V call is TRBV4-1, the J call TRBJ2-4, with D perhaps assigned TRBD1 or TRBD2 (5 bases each). Trimming pared 0 bases from V and 0 bases from J, leaving 12 bases between. Germline CDR1 reads MGHRA; CDR2 reads YSYEKL. CDR3 length: 17 residues. The CDR3: CASSQDWGTLAKNIQYF. The CDR3 DNA reads TGCGCCAGCAGCCAAGATTGGGGGACCTTAGCCAAAAACATTCAGTACTTC.

This clonotype was detected only a few times. The V and J genes are TRBV10-3 and TRBJ1-5; tentative D call: TRBD1 (5 bases). Trimming took off 10 bases at V and 0 bases at J, with 13 bases between the two ends. CDR3 length: 14 amino acids. Germline lookup yields CDR1 ENHRY and CDR2 SYGVKD. In nucleotides, the CDR3 is TGTGCCACCCGGGGCAGTAATAGCAATCAGCCCCAGCATTTT. This codes for CATRGSNSNQPQHF.

The chain has TRBV27 and TRBJ1-1; TRBD1 matches at 7 bases. Trimming took 1 base from V and 6 from J; bases not matched to a gene: 8. CDR1 and CDR2 from the germline V gene are MNHEY and SMNVEV (reference sequence). The length of the CDR3 is 15 residues. The chain's CDR3 is CASSLLGGAGSEAFF. The CDR3 DNA reads TGTGCCAGCAGTTTATTAGGGGGCGCAGGGTCTGAAGCTTTCTTT.

This clonotype was recorded a few times. The chain links TRBV7-9 to TRBJ2-5; D not resolved. The CDR3 is 13 amino acids. Germline CDR1 reads SEHNR; CDR2 reads FQNEAQ (reference sequence). Trimming removed 2 bases at V and 5 bases at J, with 9 bases between. DNA of the CDR3: TGTGCCAGCAGCTTATATCGGAGCGAGACCCAGTACTTC. This encodes CASSLYRSETQYF.

The V and J genes are TRBV28 and TRBJ2-3, with TRBD1 matching over 8 bases. The germline CDR1 and CDR2 sequences are MDHEN and SYDVKM. The CDR3 has 17 residues. V shed 5 bases and J 2 bases; nucleotides not matched to a gene: 12. The CDR3 DNA sequence: TGTGCCAGCAGTCCTTTTAGTTGGACAGGGCACACAGATACGCAGTATTTT. Protein: CASSPFSWTGHTDTQYF.

V and J are TRBV9 and TRBJ2-3; 9 bases are shared with TRBD2. With 0 bases clipped from V and 9 bases from J, the junction kept 8 bases outside the gene matches. Germline-derived CDR1 and CDR2 are SGDLS and YYNGEE. This CDR3 has 15 amino acids. The CDR3 reads CASSVERGVRGTQYF. The CDR3 DNA reads TGTGCCAGCAGCGTAGAGCGGGGGGTTCGGGGGACGCAGTATTTT.

This clonotype was recorded many times. V and J are TRBV7-3 and TRBJ1-1; the D gene is possibly TRBD1 (6 bases). Trimming took off 5 bases at V and 2 bases at J, with 12 bases between the two ends. Germline CDR1 SGHTA, CDR2 FQGTGA. The CDR3 runs 14 residues. The CDR3 DNA reads as TGTGCCAGCAGCCCAGGGACATACAACACTGAAGCTTTCTTT. As protein: CASSPGTYNTEAFF.